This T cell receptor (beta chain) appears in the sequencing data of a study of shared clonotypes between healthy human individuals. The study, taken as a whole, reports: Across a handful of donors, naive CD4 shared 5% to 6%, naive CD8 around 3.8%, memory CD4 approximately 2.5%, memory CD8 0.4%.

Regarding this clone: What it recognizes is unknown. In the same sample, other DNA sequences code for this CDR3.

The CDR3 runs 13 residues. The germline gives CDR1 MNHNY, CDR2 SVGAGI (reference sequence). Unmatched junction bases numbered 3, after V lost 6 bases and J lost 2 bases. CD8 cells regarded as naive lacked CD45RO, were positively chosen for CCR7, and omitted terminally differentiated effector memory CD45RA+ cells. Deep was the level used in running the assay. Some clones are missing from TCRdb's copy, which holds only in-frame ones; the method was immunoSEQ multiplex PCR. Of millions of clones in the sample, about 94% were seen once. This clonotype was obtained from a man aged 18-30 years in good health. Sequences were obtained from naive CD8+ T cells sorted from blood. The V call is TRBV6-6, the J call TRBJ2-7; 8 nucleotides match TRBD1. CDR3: CASSPTGAYEQYF. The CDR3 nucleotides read TGTGCCAGCAGCCCGACAGGGGCCTACGAGCAGTACTTC.